These T cell receptor beta chains were read from a single sample in a study of cytomegalovirus exposure and HLA in healthy donors. The table came from immunoSEQ multiplex PCR; TCRdb's copy has only in-frame clones and leaves some out. The table shows around 36,000 clones, with just over 85% occurring only once. The specimen was PBMCs. The source is a woman aged 40 to 50 in good health and CMV-seropositive. CDR3s include the opening cysteine and the closing phenylalanine or tryptophan. Fields, in order: V gene, D gene, J gene, clone size, CDR3 DNA, CDR3 protein. D genes are given only for firm matches. The size entry is marked missing in some rows and otherwise reads once, few, many or a size class.

V: TRBV5-4
D: -
J: TRBJ2-7
size: -
DNA: TGTGCCAGCAGCTTGATGGGCTTCTACGAGCAGTACTTC
CDR3: CASSLMGFYEQYF

V: TRBV6-5
D: -
J: TRBJ1-3
size: once
DNA: TGTGCCAGCAGCCCCCAGGGGAACTCTGGAAACACCATATATTTT
CDR3: CASSPQGNSGNTIYF

V: TRBV13
D: -
J: TRBJ2-7
size: -
DNA: TGTGCCAGCAGCTTAGGGCTAGATTACTACGAGCAGTACTTC
CDR3: CASSLGLDYYEQYF

V: TRBV6-5
D: -
J: TRBJ2-5
size: -
DNA: TGTGCCAGCAGTTATAGTGGCAGGTCCCCAGAGACCCAGTACTTC
CDR3: CASSYSGRSPETQYF

V: TRBV4-3
D: -
J: TRBJ2-7
size: -
DNA: TGCGCCAGCAGCCAAGATGCAGGGGGGCATCGCGAGCAGTACTTC
CDR3: CASSQDAGGHREQYF

V: TRBV7-7
D: -
J: TRBJ2-5
size: -
DNA: TGTGCCAGCAGCCTGACTAACTGGGAGACCCAGTACTTC
CDR3: CASSLTNWETQYF

V: TRBV18
D: TRBD1
J: TRBJ1-1
size: -
DNA: TGTGCCAGCTCACCACCGATTTTGACAGGGGTTCTTGGCACTGAAGCTTTCTTT
CDR3: CASSPPILTGVLGTEAFF

V: TRBV9
D: -
J: TRBJ1-1
size: -
DNA: TGTGCCAGCAGCGTAGCTACGGGGGGGCACACTGAAGCTTTCTTT
CDR3: CASSVATGGHTEAFF

V: TRBV7-9
D: -
J: TRBJ2-4
size: -
DNA: TGTGCCAGCAGCTTCGACGGAGCCCCAAACATTCAGTACTTC
CDR3: CASSFDGAPNIQYF

V: TRBV4-2
D: TRBD2
J: TRBJ2-5
size: -
DNA: TGTGCCAGCAGCCAAACCAGCGGGGGGGCCGGGTTTAGCGTGACCCAGTACTTC
CDR3: CASSQTSGGAGFSVTQYF

V: TRBV20-1
D: TRBD1
J: TRBJ1-6
size: -
DNA: TGCAGTGCTAGAGATAGACAGGGGAACCTCTTT
CDR3: CSARDRQGNLF

V: TRBV19
D: TRBD1
J: TRBJ2-1
size: -
DNA: TGTGCCAGTAGTGACCCCGGGACAGGGATCGGCAATGAGCAGTTCTTC
CDR3: CASSDPGTGIGNEQFF

V: TRBV11-3
D: -
J: TRBJ2-5
size: -
DNA: TGTGCCAGCAGCCGCCGGGACACATATCAAGAGACCCAGTACTTC
CDR3: CASSRRDTYQETQYF

V: TRBV29-1
D: -
J: TRBJ2-1
size: -
DNA: TGCAGCCTCAGTGCCCGGACAGACAATGAGCAGTTCTTC
CDR3: CSLSARTDNEQFF

V: TRBV6-6
D: TRBD1
J: TRBJ1-2
size: -
DNA: TGTGCCAGCAGTTACTCGGACAGGGCGGGCTATGGCTACACCTTC
CDR3: CASSYSDRAGYGYTF

V: TRBV19
D: TRBD2
J: TRBJ2-1
size: -
DNA: TGTGCCAGTGACCCTTTTAGCGGGGGGGCCCGAAATGAGCAGTTCTTC
CDR3: CASDPFSGGARNEQFF

V: TRBV10-1
D: TRBD1
J: TRBJ2-3
size: -
DNA: TGCGCCAGCAGTGACCTCACAGGGGCCCTCGCAGATACGCAGTATTTT
CDR3: CASSDLTGALADTQYF

V: TRBV4-3
D: TRBD1
J: TRBJ2-7
size: -
DNA: TGCGCCAGCAGCCACCGGACAGGACATGTCAACGAGCAGTACTTC
CDR3: CASSHRTGHVNEQYF

V: TRBV19
D: -
J: TRBJ1-5
size: -
DNA: TGTGCCAGTAGTCCAGGGGTAAATCAGCCCCAGCATTTT
CDR3: CASSPGVNQPQHF

V: TRBV2
D: TRBD1
J: TRBJ2-2
size: -
DNA: TGTGCCACCCGGGACAGGGGGAGCACCGGGGAGCTGTTTTTT
CDR3: CATRDRGSTGELFF

V: TRBV7-9
D: -
J: TRBJ1-3
size: -
DNA: TGTGCCAGCGGAGCCAGCGGAAACACCATATATTTT
CDR3: CASGASGNTIYF

V: TRBV5-4
D: TRBD1
J: TRBJ2-4
size: -
DNA: TGTGCCAGCAGCCAAACCGACGGACAGGGCTTAACCAAAAACATTCAGTACTTC
CDR3: CASSQTDGQGLTKNIQYF

V: TRBV19
D: -
J: TRBJ1-4
size: -
DNA: TGTGCCAGTAGTATACAGGTCTCCAATGAAAAACTGTTTTTT
CDR3: CASSIQVSNEKLFF

V: TRBV5-4
D: -
J: TRBJ1-3
size: -
DNA: TGTGCCAGCAGTCAGGGAAGCTCTGGAAACACCATATATTTT
CDR3: CASSQGSSGNTIYF

V: TRBV14
D: TRBD2
J: TRBJ2-3
size: -
DNA: TGTGCCAGCAGCCAAGACGGGAGGGCAGATACGCAGTATTTT
CDR3: CASSQDGRADTQYF